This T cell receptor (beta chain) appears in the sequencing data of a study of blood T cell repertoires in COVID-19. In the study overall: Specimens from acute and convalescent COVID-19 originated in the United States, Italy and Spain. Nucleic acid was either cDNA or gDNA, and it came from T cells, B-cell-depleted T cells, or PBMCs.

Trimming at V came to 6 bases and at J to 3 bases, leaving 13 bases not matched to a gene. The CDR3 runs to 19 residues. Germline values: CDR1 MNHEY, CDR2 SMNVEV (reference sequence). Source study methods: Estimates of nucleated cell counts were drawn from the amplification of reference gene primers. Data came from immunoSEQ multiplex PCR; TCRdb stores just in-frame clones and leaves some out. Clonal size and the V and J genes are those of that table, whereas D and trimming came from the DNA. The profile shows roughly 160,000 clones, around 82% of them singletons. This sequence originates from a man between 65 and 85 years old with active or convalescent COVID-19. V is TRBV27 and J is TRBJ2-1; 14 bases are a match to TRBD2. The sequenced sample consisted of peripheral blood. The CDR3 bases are TGTGCCAGCAGGCGGGGACTAGCGGGAGCCACCCGCAGCTACAATGAGCAGTTCTTC. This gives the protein CASRRGLAGATRSYNEQFF.